Listed below are T cell receptor beta chains from one sample, sequenced in a study of OX40 agonist ivuxolimab in advanced cancers. Data came from immunoSEQ multiplex PCR; TCRdb stores just in-frame clones and leaves some out. In the table there are 50,000 to 65,000 clones, 70% to 90% of which are singletons. Sequencing used CD4+ or CD8+ T cells sorted from blood, obtained in a trial of the OX40 agonist ivuxolimab. The source of these receptors is an adult with an advanced solid tumor such as melanoma, head and neck, liver or kidney cancer. CDR3s include the opening cysteine and the closing phenylalanine or tryptophan. The D gene is left open where the match is weak. The size entry is marked missing in some rows and otherwise reads once, few, many or a size class.

>TRBD1|TRBJ1-5|many|TRBV18
CASSPGTGGFQPQHF
TGTGCCAGCTCACCTGGGACAGGGGGCTTTCAGCCCCAGCATTTT
>TRBD2|TRBJ2-3|-|TRBV27
CASSLRWASGSTDTQYF
TGTGCCAGCAGTTTACGTTGGGCTAGCGGGAGCACAGATACGCAGTATTTT
>-|TRBJ1-4|-|TRBV9
CASSVGTGEGLFF
TGTGCCAGCAGCGTCGGGACGGGAGAGGGACTGTTTTTT
>-|TRBJ2-3|-|TRBV9
CASSAEGGMDTQYF
TGTGCCAGCAGCGCCGAGGGGGGGATGGATACGCAGTATTTT
>-|TRBJ1-6|-|TRBV7-2
CASSLGRDRSKPLHF
TGTGCCAGCAGCTTAGGGAGGGACCGCTCGAAACCCCTCCACTTT
>TRBD1|TRBJ1-4|-|TRBV7-9
CASSLEGQGRLFF
TGTGCCAGCAGCTTAGAAGGACAGGGGAGATTGTTTTTT
>-|TRBJ1-4|-|TRBV6-5
CASSPGRSMNEKLFF
TGTGCCAGCAGTCCCGGACGCTCGATGAATGAAAAACTGTTTTTT
>TRBD1|TRBJ1-2|-|TRBV28
CASSQIRTGGSYGYTF
TGTGCCAGCAGTCAAATTAGAACAGGGGGGAGCTATGGCTACACCTTC
>-|TRBJ2-1|-|TRBV28
CASRLEDEQFF
TGTGCCAGCAGGCTAGAGGATGAGCAGTTCTTC
>-|TRBJ1-3|once|TRBV9
CASSQNGEGNTIYF
TGTGCCAGCAGCCAGAACGGGGAAGGAAACACCATATATTTT
>-|TRBJ2-5|-|TRBV15
CATSRGRQGGRQETQYF
TGTGCCACCAGCAGAGGAAGGCAGGGTGGGCGCCAAGAGACCCAGTACTTC
>TRBD1|TRBJ1-2|-|TRBV6-5
CASSASGGQLYGYTF
TGTGCCAGCAGTGCCTCAGGGGGGCAACTCTATGGCTACACCTTC
>-|TRBJ1-2|few|TRBV6-5
CASSYSIYTGVGGYTF
TGTGCCAGCAGTTACTCGATTTACACGGGGGTGGGAGGCTACACCTTC
>-|TRBJ1-5|-|TRBV27
CASSSSGVNNQPQHF
TGTGCCAGCTCGAGTTCGGGCGTAAACAATCAGCCCCAGCATTTT
>-|TRBJ2-1|-|TRBV28
CASSLRGEQFF
TGTGCCAGCAGCCTTAGGGGTGAGCAGTTCTTC
>-|TRBJ2-7|-|TRBV28
CASSPTVGRSYEQYF
TGTGCCAGCAGTCCCACCGTAGGCAGGTCCTACGAGCAGTACTTC
>-|TRBJ2-5|-|TRBV14
CASSHAHETQYF
TGTGCCAGCAGCCACGCCCATGAGACCCAGTACTTC
>-|TRBJ1-4|once|TRBV7-6
CASSSPSATNEKLFF
TGTGCCAGCAGCTCCCCCAGTGCAACTAATGAAAAACTGTTTTTT
>TRBD1|TRBJ1-5|-|TRBV6-4
CASSAQGDQPQHF
TGTGCCAGCAGTGCGCAGGGGGATCAGCCCCAGCATTTT
>TRBD1|TRBJ1-2|-|TRBV4-2
CASSQPTGKGEKGGYTF
TGTGCCAGCAGCCAGCCGACAGGGAAGGGGGAAAAGGGAGGCTACACCTTC
>-|TRBJ1-1|-|TRBV19
CASSIQGGMTEAFF
TGTGCCAGTAGTATACAGGGAGGTATGACTGAAGCTTTCTTT
>TRBD1|TRBJ2-7|few|TRBV7-7
CASSVGQGLVYEQYF
TGTGCCAGCAGCGTGGGACAGGGATTAGTCTACGAGCAGTACTTC
>-|TRBJ1-3|-|TRBV28
CASSIQGYRAGNTIYF
TGTGCCAGCAGTATCCAGGGCTACCGGGCTGGAAACACCATATATTTT
>-|TRBJ1-1|-|TRBV19
CASSIDRVMNTEAFF
TGTGCCAGTAGTATCGATAGAGTTATGAACACTGAAGCTTTCTTT
>-|TRBJ2-1|-|TRBV20-1
CSATPARQEFF
TGCAGTGCCACCCCAGCCCGGCAAGAGTTCTTC
>TRBD1|TRBJ1-1|-|TRBV6-5
CASSTGQGLNTEAFF
TGTGCCAGCAGTACCGGACAGGGGTTGAACACTGAAGCTTTCTTT
>-|TRBJ1-5|once|TRBV19
CASSVGRRDGMEQPQHF
TGTGCCAGTAGTGTCGGCCGCCGGGACGGGATGGAACAGCCCCAGCATTTT
>TRBD2|TRBJ2-1|-|TRBV27
CASTSWPSGGEQFF
TGTGCCAGCACTAGCTGGCCTAGCGGGGGGGAGCAGTTCTTC
>-|TRBJ1-1|-|TRBV2
CASSDTVGDTEAFF
TGTGCCAGCAGTGACACGGTAGGGGACACTGAAGCTTTCTTT
>TRBD2|TRBJ2-7|-|TRBV30
CAWSIQAGEKYF
TGTGCCTGGAGTATCCAAGCGGGAGAAAAGTACTTC
>TRBD1|TRBJ2-6|-|TRBV19
CASSSGTGVGANVLTF
TGTGCCAGTAGTTCCGGGACAGGGGTTGGGGCCAACGTCCTGACTTTC
>-|TRBJ2-5|-|TRBV6-1
CASGVLQETQYF
TGTGCCAGCGGGGTCCTACAAGAGACCCAGTACTTC
>-|TRBJ2-7|-|TRBV7-2
CASSLARPDEQYF
TGTGCCAGCAGCTTAGCGAGACCGGACGAGCAGTACTTC
>-|TRBJ1-3|-|TRBV6-5
CASSYSGGNTIYF
TGTGCCAGCAGTTACTCGGGGGGAAACACCATATATTTT
>-|TRBJ1-2|-|TRBV25-1
CASRGGGARGYTF
TGTGCCAGCAGAGGCGGGGGAGCGCGTGGCTACACCTTC
>TRBD1|TRBJ2-1|once|TRBV29-1
CSGGQGRLVEQFF
TGCAGCGGGGGACAGGGCCGATTGGTTGAGCAGTTCTTC
>-|TRBJ2-2|-|TRBV5-1
CASSLVLITNTGELFF
TGCGCCAGCAGCTTGGTTTTAATTACTAACACCGGGGAGCTGTTTTTT
>-|TRBJ1-1|-|TRBV6-6
CASMTSNTEAFF
TGTGCCAGCATGACCTCTAACACTGAAGCTTTCTTT
>-|TRBJ1-4|-|TRBV19
CASSMRGRENEKLFF
TGTGCCAGTAGTATGCGGGGCAGGGAGAATGAAAAACTGTTTTTT
>-|TRBJ1-2|-|TRBV4-3
CASSQDASAYGYTF
TGCGCCAGCAGCCAAGATGCGTCAGCCTATGGCTACACCTTC
>-|TRBJ2-1|few|TRBV19
CASSMSRGSSSYNEQFF
TGTGCCAGTAGTATGTCCAGGGGCAGTAGCTCCTACAATGAGCAGTTCTTC
>-|TRBJ1-5|-|TRBV18
CASSPLAPPGNQPQHF
TGTGCCAGCTCACCACTCGCACCGCCAGGCAATCAGCCCCAGCATTTT
>-|TRBJ1-5|-|TRBV10-2
CASSVQANQPQHF
TGCGCCAGCAGTGTACAGGCCAATCAGCCCCAGCATTTT
>-|TRBJ2-7|-|TRBV18
CASSPRQGSSYEQYF
TGTGCCAGCTCACCAAGGCAGGGGAGCTCCTACGAGCAGTACTTC
>TRBD1|TRBJ2-2|-|TRBV27
CASGQTGGKGELFF
TGTGCCAGCGGCCAGACAGGGGGCAAAGGGGAGCTGTTTTTT
>-|TRBJ2-1|-|TRBV6-1
CASILDGYNEQFF
-
>-|TRBJ2-7|-|TRBV6-5
CASSYSKLVYEQYF
TGTGCCAGCAGTTACTCGAAACTCGTGTACGAGCAGTACTTC
>-|TRBJ1-1|-|TRBV7-3
CASSPVRDTSTEAFF
TGTGCCAGCAGCCCCGTCCGGGACACTTCCACTGAAGCTTTCTTT
>-|TRBJ1-1|-|TRBV28
CASSLRTNTEAFF
TGTGCCAGCAGTTTAAGGACGAACACTGAAGCTTTCTTT
>TRBD1|TRBJ1-3|-|TRBV28
CASSAWTGGSSGNTIYF
TGTGCCAGCAGTGCCTGGACAGGGGGTAGCTCTGGAAACACCATATATTTT
>-|TRBJ1-6|few|TRBV10-3
CAISESGGAGNSPLHF
TGTGCCATCAGTGAGTCGGGGGGCGCAGGGAATTCACCCCTCCACTTT
>-|TRBJ1-4|-|TRBV6-1
CASSVFSLQINEKLFF
TGTGCCAGCAGTGTTTTCAGTTTACAGATAAATGAAAAACTGTTTTTT
>-|TRBJ2-5|-|TRBV7-3
CASSLGRGAGETQYF
TGTGCCAGCAGCTTAGGTCGGGGGGCTGGAGAGACCCAGTACTTC
>-|TRBJ2-5|-|TRBV5-1
CASSSWKGQKETQYF
TGCGCCAGCAGCTCCTGGAAAGGACAGAAAGAGACCCAGTACTTC
>TRBD1|TRBJ1-5|-|TRBV11-2
CASSWNICRGGDNQPQHF
TGTGCCAGCAGTTGGAATATATGCAGGGGGGGGGACAATCAGCCCCAGCATTTT
>TRBD1|TRBJ1-5|-|TRBV25-1
CASSPGQRVGPQHF
TGTGCCAGCAGTCCGGGACAGAGGGTCGGGCCCCAGCATTTT
>-|TRBJ1-4|-|TRBV9
CASSVEGGHNEKLFF
TGTGCCAGCAGCGTAGAAGGGGGACATAATGAAAAACTGTTTTTT
>-|TRBJ1-3|-|TRBV6-5
CASSPTGLSGNTIYF
TGTGCCAGCAGTCCAACAGGGTTATCTGGAAACACCATATATTTT
>TRBD1|TRBJ1-2|-|TRBV25-1
CASSPVQGQGGGNYGYTF
TGTGCCAGCAGTCCAGTCCAGGGACAGGGGGGTGGTAACTATGGCTACACCTTC